This T cell receptor beta chain stems from a study of blood T cell repertoires in COVID-19. Study summary: Sources were T cells, B-cell-depleted T cells, or PBMCs; the material itself was cDNA or gDNA.

Under the authors' procedure: From reference gene primer amplification, estimates of nucleated cell counts were derived. Method: immunoSEQ multiplex PCR; TCRdb's copy keeps in-frame clones and lacks some. The D gene and trimming were derived from the DNA, and the V and J assignments and clone size from that table. Altogether about 160,000 clones are present, 87% being singletons, with the ten largest covering about 6.5%. Two negative PCRs, clearance, or symptom resolution characterized the recovered Cohort 3 donors. The trim removed 5 bases at V and 8 bases at J, leaving 8 bases unmatched. Germline loops: CDR1 SGHNT, CDR2 YENEEA. The length of the CDR3 is 13 residues.

The clonotype was recovered from a woman in her fifties or sixties who had recovered from COVID-19. J is TRBJ1-1 and V is TRBV11-3; TRBD1 aligns across 7 bases. The specimen sequenced was PBMCs or T cells enriched from blood (not recorded which). The CDR3 sequence is CASSQGQALEAFF. DNA for the CDR3: TGTGCCAGCAGCCAAGGACAGGCTCTGGAAGCTTTCTTT.